This T cell receptor beta chain was sequenced during a study of monozygotic twins with inflammatory bowel disease. Study results and caveats: None of the different T cell subtypes could be distinguished from one another. Healthy twins shared more clonotypes with others than IBD patients, most markedly active ones.

With respect to this clonotype: What it binds is unknown.

Following a re-call of the 5' RACE reads, TCRdb has one entry per CDR3 protein and lacks DNA. The repertoire shows approximately 160,000 distinct CDR3 sequences; the top ten hold around 7.2%. The blood volume drawn from each donor was around 2.5 ml. Germline CDR1 is DFQATT and CDR2 is SNEGSKA (reference sequence). The CDR3 totals 13 residues. This rearrangement joins TRBV20-1 to TRBJ1-3; TCRdb gives TRBD1 as the D gene, but with no DNA this cannot be confirmed. The clonotype was recovered from a human donor with ulcerative colitis or Crohn's disease, or a healthy co-twin of an affected twin (not recorded which). Specimen: blood. The CDR3 here is CSAGRTAGNTIYF.